This T cell receptor (beta chain) was recorded in a study of shared clonotypes between healthy human individuals. It was at deep level that the assay was run. The DNA input per sorted-subset replicate PCR was approximately 210 ng, corresponding to some 27,000 T cell genomes. Sequencing used immunoSEQ multiplex PCR; TCRdb keeps in-frame clones, though not all of them. The data show more than 2,000,000 clones, approximately 93% seen once. This clone was observed a single time. Its antigen is not identified. Overall study results and limits: In this cohort, only blood was sampled, and tissue repertoires likely differ. Among donors, the sharing of clonotypes was expected to be influenced by sequencing depth.

The V segment lost 5 bases and the J segment 8 bases; nucleotides outside the gene matches: 12. Germline V gives CDR1 MDHEN, CDR2 SYDVKM. CDR3 size: 16 residues. V and J are TRBV28 and TRBJ2-1; 10 bases match TRBD2. Sequenced: naive CD4+ T cells from PBMCs. Subset defined: CD45RA+ positively selected. The origin of this receptor is a man between 18 and 29 years old in good health. Some clones in this sample may be carry-over from other donors' samples. CDR3 residues: CASSPGKAGGPDEQFF. CDR3 nucleotides: TGTGCCAGCAGTCCAGGTAAAGCGGGAGGGCCCGATGAGCAGTTCTTC.